Below, 18 T cell receptor beta chains from the same sample are listed, as sequenced in a study of blood T cell repertoires in COVID-19 (dated by TCRdb to the early 2020s). Library preparation used the immunoSEQ multiplex PCR assay. This is the immuneACCESS table as TCRdb keeps it, with only in-frame sequences that have V and J called. A part of the clones is gone; compared with another copy, unresolved V genes explain less than half, and the rest is unexplained. A total of about 300,000 clones appear in this sample, over 85% of them only once. The top ten hold less than 3% of the sample. Source material: PBMCs or T cells enriched from blood (not recorded which). The source is a woman between 45 and 60 years old who had been exposed to COVID-19.

This chain connects TRBV6-5 to TRBJ1-6; D unclear. The CDR3 contains 16 residues. Looked up from germline, CDR1 is MNHEY and CDR2 is SVGAGI. The V end was cut by 0 bases, the J end by 0 bases, with 6 bases between. DNA of the CDR3: TGTGCCAGCAGTTACTCAACGGGCTCCTATAATTCACCCCTCCACTTT. Amino acids: CASSYSTGSYNSPLHF.

J is TRBJ1-1 and V is TRBV30; the D gene is possibly TRBD1 (6 bases). Germline CDR1 GTSNPN, CDR2 SVGIG (reference sequence). The CDR3 is made up of 12 amino acids. V lost 2 bases and J 4 bases, leaving 8 bases between the germline ends. DNA for the CDR3: TGTGCCTGGAGTCAGGGGCCCACTGAAGCTTTCTTT. It yields the protein CAWSQGPTEAFF.

The rearrangement links TRBV7-9 to TRBJ2-5; 8 bases line up with TRBD1. Germline loops: CDR1 SEHNR, CDR2 FQNEAQ (reference sequence). This CDR3 contains 16 residues. Germline trimming cut 1 base from V and 1 base from J; bases unmatched to any gene: 5. The CDR3 bases are TGTGCCAGCAGCTTAGGGCAGGGGGCATCCCAAGAGACCCAGTACTTC. Its translation: CASSLGQGASQETQYF. Supplemented by reference TRBV7-9 and TRBJ2-5, the full variable domain reads DTGVSQNPRHKITKRGQNVTFRCDPISEHNRLYWYRQTLGQGPEFLTYFQNEAQLEKSRLLSDRFSAERPKGSFSTLEIQRTEQGDSAMYLCASSLGQGASQETQYFGPGTRLLVL.

V and J are TRBV27 and TRBJ2-7; 7 bases align to TRBD1. V was clipped by 5 bases and J by 1 base; unmatched bases: 8. This CDR3 spans 15 amino acids. Per the germline V gene, CDR1 is MNHEY and CDR2 is SMNVEV (reference sequence). Written as DNA, the CDR3 is TGTGCCAGCAGTGAACTACAGGGGTTGTCCTACGAGCAGTACTTC. Protein: CASSELQGLSYEQYF.

The chain couples TRBV2 to TRBJ2-5, with 12 positions matching TRBD2. V shed 6 bases and J 1 base; nucleotides not matched to a gene: 6. CDR1 SNHLY and CDR2 FYNNEI come from the germline V gene. The CDR3 is 16 residues long. CDR3 in amino acids: CASRKTSGGTQETQYF. The CDR3 DNA follows: TGTGCCAGCAGGAAGACTAGCGGGGGAACCCAAGAGACCCAGTACTTC.

The genes are TRBV7-8 and TRBJ1-1; maybe TRBD1 (5 bases). V gave up 5 bases and J gave up 1 base, with 11 bases separating them. The germline gives CDR1 SGHVS, CDR2 FQNEAQ. This CDR3 region has 14 residues. CDR3: CASSPAGGNTEAFF. CDR3 bases: TGTGCCAGCAGCCCAGCGGGGGGGAACACTGAAGCTTTCTTT.

This chain uses TRBV4-1 with TRBJ2-1, with a tentative D call TRBD2 (5 bases). V lost 4 bases and J lost 0, with 16 bases in between. This CDR3 region has 17 residues. The germline V gene encodes CDR1 MGHRA and CDR2 YSYEKL. The CDR3 DNA reads TGCGCCAGCAGCCCCGGGGTAGCCCGGAGCTCCTACAATGAGCAGTTCTTC. Its translation is CASSPGVARSSYNEQFF.

V gene TRBV7-9 combines with J gene TRBJ1-4, with 7 bases identical to TRBD1. The germline V gene encodes CDR1 SEHNR and CDR2 FQNEAQ (reference sequence). Losses at the gene ends were 9 bases for V and 6 bases for J; bases not matched to a gene: 4. The CDR3 consists of 12 residues. DNA for the CDR3: TGTGCCAGTAACAGGGGTCATGAAAAACTGTTTTTT. As protein: CASNRGHEKLFF.

As concerns this clone: The sample has other DNA sequences that encode this CDR3 too. This chain connects TRBV5-1 to TRBJ2-1, with 10 bases that match TRBD2. The V gene's germline CDR1 is SGHRS and CDR2 YFSETQ. V dropped 1 base and J dropped 0; count of bases not matched to a gene: 7. CDR3 size: 18 residues. The DNA for the CDR3 is TGCGCCAGCAGCTTGTCTAGCGGGGGTCTCAGCTCCTACAATGAGCAGTTCTTC. This gives the protein CASSLSSGGLSSYNEQFF. The whole variable domain, remainder taken from reference TRBV5-1 and TRBJ2-1, is KAGVTQTPRYLIKTRGQQVTLSCSPISGHRSVSWYQQTPGQGLQFLFEYFSETQRNKGNFPGRFSGRQFSNSRSEMNVSTLELGDSALYLCASSLSSGGLSSYNEQFFGPGTRLTVL.

The V gene is TRBV18, the J gene TRBJ1-2; TRBD1 agrees at 9 bases. Trimming took 6 bases from V and 7 from J; bases not matched to a gene: 15. The CDR3 is 16 amino acids. The V gene's germline CDR1 is KGHSH and CDR2 LQKENI. The CDR3 bases are TGTGCCAGCTCTCCCAGAACAGGGGGCGAGTCGGGTGGCTACACCTTC. Translation: CASSPRTGGESGGYTF.

CDR3 bases: TGTGCCAGCAGCCCAAGAACAGAGCCTACTGAAGCTTTCTTT. It encodes CASSPRTEPTEAFF. The genes are TRBV3-1 (or the pseudogene TRBV3-2) and TRBJ1-1; D is ambiguous. The V end lost 4 bases, the J end lost 5 bases, and 14 bases lay between the germline ends. Germline values: CDR1 LGHDT, CDR2 YNNKEL (reference sequence). The CDR3 is 14 amino acids.

V is TRBV27 and J is TRBJ1-5, with D unclear. Trimming left V 2 bases short and J 9 bases short, with 11 bases between. CDR1 is MNHEY and CDR2 is SMNVEV in the germline V gene (reference sequence). The CDR3 is 13 amino acids. The CDR3 reads CASSLEAASPQHF. The CDR3 DNA sequence: TGTGCCAGCAGTTTAGAGGCGGCGTCGCCCCAGCATTTT.

V and J are TRBV2 and TRBJ1-4; 7 bases map to TRBD1. V shed 4 bases and J 7 bases; nucleotides not matched to a gene: 3. This CDR3 is 13 amino acids long. CDR1 SNHLY and CDR2 FYNNEI come from the germline V gene. The CDR3 loop reads CASSGQGGEKLFF. The CDR3 DNA reads as TGTGCCAGCAGTGGTCAGGGGGGTGAAAAACTGTTTTTT.

The J gene is TRBJ2-2, the V gene TRBV4-1; a weak D match, TRBD1 (5 bases). Germline V lookup: CDR1 MGHRA, CDR2 YSYEKL. The CDR3 is 13 amino acids. V lost 3 bases, J lost 10 bases, and 12 bases lay in between. CDR3 sequence: CASSHSGQLELFF. CDR3 nucleotides: TGCGCCAGCAGCCACTCCGGACAATTGGAGCTGTTTTTT.

The V gene is TRBV5-8, the J gene TRBJ2-5; D is possibly TRBD1 (6 bases). CDR1 is SGHTS and CDR2 is YDEGEE in the germline V gene. The CDR3 has 15 residues. V dropped 0 bases and J dropped 2 bases, with 11 bases sitting between them. The CDR3 is CASSLGPGEQETQYF. As DNA, the CDR3 is TGTGCCAGCAGCTTGGGGCCAGGGGAACAAGAGACCCAGTACTTC.

J is TRBJ1-4 and V is TRBV7-2, with D unclear. V lost 1 base and J 8 bases, leaving 11 bases between the germline ends. From germline, CDR1 is SGHTA and CDR2 FQGNSA. The CDR3 spans 14 residues. The CDR3 loop reads CASSLEVRGEKLFF. The CDR3 DNA reads as TGTGCCAGCAGCTTAGAGGTCAGAGGAGAAAAACTGTTTTTT.

This sequence joins TRBV7-2 and TRBJ2-7; weak D call: TRBD1 (5 bases). This CDR3 spans 15 amino acids. Per the germline V gene, CDR1 is SGHTA and CDR2 is FQGNSA. V was cut by 0 bases and J by 2 bases, with 11 bases left in between. The CDR3 loop reads CASSLANKGAYEQYF. The CDR3, as DNA: TGTGCCAGCAGCTTAGCTAACAAAGGGGCCTACGAGCAGTACTTC.

The chain has TRBV7-9 and TRBJ2-7, with 9 positions matching TRBD1. The CDR3 has 14 amino acids. Germline CDR1 reads SEHNR; CDR2 reads FQNEAQ (reference sequence). Trimming cost V 5 bases and J 5 bases; bases outside gene matches: 7. The CDR3 protein is CASSPRDRVNEQYF. The DNA for the CDR3 is TGTGCCAGCAGCCCCCGGGACAGGGTGAACGAGCAGTACTTC.